This T cell receptor beta chain originates from a study of CD8 T cells in ankylosing spondylitis (dated by TCRdb to 2016 to 2017). About the investigation overall: The study set out to find disease-linked TCR variants by profiling T cell receptor beta repertoires in ankylosing spondylitis patients and healthy donors. In total, the full study cohort was made up of about 99 healthy donors and 25 or so ankylosing spondylitis patients. Peripheral blood was sampled, and synovial fluid was also collected from ankylosing spondylitis patients.

Findings and caveats that apply to the study as a whole: Blood from ankylosing spondylitis patients appeared to be characterized by a TCR beta motif made up of several highly homologous amino acid variants. The disease-linked clones showed a CD8+ phenotype and occurred at relatively low frequencies in peripheral blood. The disease-linked clones were reported to be significantly enriched in matched synovial fluid samples from ankylosing spondylitis patients. Some of the motif variants had been reported before in the synovial fluid and blood of reactive arthritis patients, a finding that suggests common disease-initiation mechanisms.

Sequenced on an Illumina HiSeq 2500. Quantitative 5'-RACE with molecular barcodes was the method used to prepare the TCR beta libraries. Processing in the source paper ran as follows. A new computational method based on a probabilistic model of VDJ rearrangement was used to identify disease-linked TCR variants. TCRdb itself trimmed the public reads at Q25 with fastp, ran MiXCR and retained productive beta chains. Identical CDR3 protein sequences are pooled into one entry, listed with their most common genes and DNA. Clone size and V and J calls follow TCRdb, not the original study. In this sample the table shows some 150,000 distinct CDR3 sequences, roughly an eighth of which occur a single time. Together, the top ten hold about 4% of the sample. Regarding this clonotype: Its specific antigen is unknown. Within one base of it there is no much larger clone, and no base qualities were kept.

Source material: blood, either unsorted or a sorted T cell fraction (not recorded which). This receptor was obtained from a female donor with ankylosing spondylitis or in good health (not recorded which).

This receptor has the CDR3 CATRGEEDGYTF. The sequence in DNA is TGCGCCACCAGGGGAGAAGAGGATGGCTACACCTTC. The rearranged chain carries TRBV5-1 and TRBJ1-2, with a weak D call of TRBD1 (6 bases match). The CDR3 holds 12 amino acids from the cysteine to the phenylalanine. Just the 36-base CDR3 DNA is kept, in frame starting at base 1. The germline V gene gives CDR1 as SGHRS and CDR2 as YFSETQ. Trimming at the junction amounts to 9 bases on V and 6 bases on J, and the germline ends lie 15 bases apart.